This is a list of T cell receptor beta chains from one sample in a study of T cell repertoires in cytomegalovirus infection. TCRdb recomputed calls from the reads with MiXCR, one row per CDR3 protein. Found here are approximately 550,000 distinct CDR3 sequences, approximately 17% of them singletons; the top ten hold more than 20%. The sample comprised CD8+ T cells from PBMCs. These receptors all come from a human donor in good health (CMV status not recorded). Some clones in this sample may be carry-over from other donors' samples. The CDR3 runs from the conserved cysteine through the conserved F or W. Fields, in order: CDR3 length, V gene, J gene, D gene, clone size, CDR3 protein, CDR3 DNA. D genes are given only for firm matches. Not all rows give a size; the values are once, few, many and, for expanded clones, a class.

>17|TRBV5-1|TRBJ1-2|-|-
CASSFYRQMDPNYGYTF
TGCGCCAGCAGCTTCTACCGACAAATGGACCCAAACTATGGCTACACCTTC
>16|TRBV12-3/TRBV12-4|TRBJ1-2|TRBD1|-
CASSLRESGQGYGYTF
TGTGCCAGCAGTTTAAGGGAGTCGGGACAGGGGTACGGCTACACCTTC
>14|TRBV28|TRBJ2-7|-|-
CASSFLGAGYEQYF
TGTGCCAGCAGTTTCTTGGGGGCTGGATACGAGCAGTACTTC
>14|TRBV14|TRBJ2-1|TRBD1|-
CASSQALRGHEQFF
TGTGCCAGCAGCCAGGCCCTCAGGGGGCATGAGCAGTTCTTC
>13|TRBV29-1|TRBJ2-5|TRBD1|few
CSVVTGTQETQYF
TGCAGCGTGGTGACAGGGACCCAAGAGACCCAGTACTTC
>14|TRBV27|TRBJ1-1|-|-
CASSQGGRGREAFF
TGTGCCAGCAGTCAGGGAGGCAGGGGCAGGGAAGCTTTCTTT
>15|TRBV28|TRBJ1-6|-|many
CASSFLTGPNSPLHF
TGTGCCAGCAGTTTCCTGACAGGTCCGAATTCACCCCTCCACTTT
>15|TRBV7-6|TRBJ1-6|TRBD1|-
CASSLNDRDNSPLHF
TGTGCCAGCAGCTTAAACGACAGGGATAATTCACCCCTCCACTTT
>16|TRBV7-8|TRBJ2-7|-|many
CASSLVASSASYEQYF
TGTGCCAGCAGCTTAGTGGCCTCCAGCGCGTCCTACGAGCAGTACTTC
>13|TRBV12-3/TRBV12-4|TRBJ1-1|-|-
CASSPFGVGEAFF
TGTGCCAGCAGTCCGTTCGGGGTGGGTGAAGCTTTCTTT
>15|TRBV7-9|TRBJ2-7|TRBD1|-
CASSIGTGRRYEQYF
TGTGCCAGCAGCATTGGGACAGGGAGAAGGTACGAGCAGTACTTC
>17|TRBV7-8|TRBJ1-4|TRBD1|many
CASSLVGGTGGGEKLFF
TGTGCCAGCAGCTTAGTAGGAGGGACAGGGGGCGGTGAAAAACTGTTTTTT
>13|TRBV6-5|TRBJ1-1|-|many
CASSQLAGTEAFF
TGTGCCAGCAGTCAACTCGCCGGGACTGAAGCTTTCTTT
>15|TRBV11-2|TRBJ2-2|-|-
CASSSGGQVAGELFF
TGTGCCAGCAGCTCAGGAGGGCAAGTGGCCGGGGAGCTGTTTTTT
>15|TRBV6-5|TRBJ2-2|TRBD2|few
CASSYSAGDTGELFF
TGTGCCAGCAGTTACTCGGCGGGAGATACCGGGGAGCTGTTTTTT
>16|TRBV9|TRBJ1-2|-|once
CASSVERSGWIYGYTF
TGTGCCAGCAGCGTAGAACGGTCCGGGTGGATCTATGGCTACACCTTC
>16|TRBV7-6|TRBJ1-1|-|many
CASSYRTDIKDTEAFF
TGTGCCAGCAGCTACCGGACGGACATAAAGGACACTGAAGCTTTCTTT
>16|TRBV6-1|TRBJ2-3|-|many
CASSYYSRTSTDTQYF
TGTGCCAGCAGTTATTACAGCAGAACTAGCACAGATACGCAGTATTTT
>15|TRBV4-1|TRBJ1-6|-|many
CASSQDWGRDSPLHF
TGCGCCAGCAGCCAAGATTGGGGTCGGGATTCACCCCTCCACTTT
>13|TRBV9|TRBJ2-7|-|few
CASSVGLNYEQYF
TGTGCCAGCAGCGTAGGACTGAACTACGAGCAGTACTTC
>16|TRBV7-8|TRBJ2-7|-|many
CASSLGAGWASYEQYF
TGTGCCAGCAGCTTAGGGGCCGGGTGGGCATCCTACGAGCAGTACTTC
>17|TRBV7-9|TRBJ2-5|-|many
CASSLWGGENLQETQYF
TGTGCCAGCAGCTTGTGGGGGGGCGAGAACCTCCAAGAGACCCAGTACTTC
>15|TRBV5-1|TRBJ2-1|-|-
CASSLGVAASNEQFF
TGCGCCAGCAGCTTGGGCGTGGCAGCATCGAATGAGCAGTTCTTC
>15|TRBV7-6|TRBJ2-3|-|many
CASSLSQRITDTQYF
TGTGCCAGCAGCTTAAGTCAGCGGATCACAGATACGCAGTATTTT
>13|TRBV11-2|TRBJ2-5|-|-
CASTPTGRETQYF
TGTGCCAGCACACCGACAGGGAGGGAGACCCAGTACTTC
>16|TRBV9|TRBJ1-3|-|-
CASSGTQVASGNTIYF
TGTGCCAGCAGCGGTACCCAGGTAGCCTCTGGAAACACCATATATTTT
>14|TRBV20-1|TRBJ1-1|-|few
CSARDYRVNTEAFF
TGCAGTGCTAGAGATTACAGGGTGAACACTGAAGCTTTCTTT
>11|TRBV24-1|TRBJ1-1|TRBD1|few
CATGGQGRAFF
TGTGCCACCGGCGGACAGGGACGAGCTTTCTTT
>15|TRBV7-9|TRBJ2-4|-|many
CASSSTTQGQNIQYF
TGTGCCAGCAGCTCAACCACCCAGGGGCAAAACATTCAGTACTTC
>16|TRBV27|TRBJ2-2|-|-
CASSPIGGNNTGELFF
TGTGCCAGCAGTCCTATTGGGGGGAATAACACCGGGGAGCTGTTTTTT
>16|TRBV7-6|TRBJ1-1|-|-
CASSLGRAGRNTEAFF
TGTGCCAGCAGCTTAGGCAGGGCAGGGAGGAACACTGAAGCTTTCTTT